One and the same sample provided the 27 T cell receptor beta chains below, sequenced in a study of blood T cell repertoires in COVID-19. The repertoire was sequenced with immunoSEQ multiplex PCR; TCRdb's copy has only in-frame clones and lacks some. The data show around 110,000 clones, about 84% seen once. Sequencing input: peripheral blood. The receptor source for this set is a woman in her fifties or sixties with acute or convalescent COVID-19.

This rearrangement joins TRBV27 to TRBJ2-3; no clear D gene. The CDR3 loop spans 14 amino acids. Trimming took off 2 bases at V and 0 bases at J, with 6 bases between the two ends. Germline lookup yields CDR1 MNHEY and CDR2 SMNVEV (reference sequence). CDR3 sequence reads: CASSLGRSTDTQYF. The CDR3 DNA is TGTGCCAGCAGTTTAGGCAGAAGCACAGATACGCAGTATTTT.

The chain uses TRBV19 and TRBJ1-2; 7 bases agree with TRBD1. Germline values: CDR1 LNHDA, CDR2 SQIVND (reference sequence). V shed 5 bases, J shed 2 bases, and the junction held 2 bases outside the gene matches. The CDR3 is 13 residues long. The CDR3 nucleotides read TGTGCCAGTAGTCCACAGGGGAACTATGGCTACACCTTC. Protein sequence: CASSPQGNYGYTF. The complete variable domain, with remaining parts taken from reference TRBV19 and TRBJ1-2, reads DGGITQSPKYLFRKEGQNVTLSCEQNLNHDAMYWYRQDPGQGLRLIYYSQIVNDFQKGDIAEGYSVSREKKESFPLTVTSAQKNPTAFYLCASSPQGNYGYTFGSGTRLTVV.

V usage is TRBV28 and J usage is TRBJ2-1; 12 bases are shared with TRBD2. V lost 3 bases to trimming and J lost 4 bases; unmatched junction nucleotides: 7. CDR1 MDHEN and CDR2 SYDVKM come from the germline V gene. CDR3 length: 17 amino acids. The CDR3 loop reads CASSFGASGRDYNEQFF. In nucleotides, the CDR3 is TGTGCCAGCAGTTTTGGGGCTAGCGGGAGGGATTACAATGAGCAGTTCTTC.

This clone came up once. The genes are TRBV11-2 and TRBJ1-1; possibly TRBD1 for D (6 bases). V was cut by 2 bases and J by 1 base, with 8 bases left in between. CDR3 length equals 14 residues. The germline V gene has CDR1 SGHAT and CDR2 FQNNGV. The CDR3 nucleotides are TGTGCCAGCAGCTTACCAGGGGAGAACACTGAAGCTTTCTTT. Translated: CASSLPGENTEAFF.

The CDR3 region is CASRLESTDTQYF. The CDR3 region has the DNA TGTGCCAGCAGACTAGAAAGCACAGATACGCAGTATTTT. The chain joins TRBV2 to TRBJ2-3, with D perhaps matching TRBD2 (5 bases). There are 13 residues in the CDR3. CDR1 and CDR2 from the germline V gene are SNHLY and FYNNEI. V was clipped by 6 bases and J by 0 bases, with 7 bases between them.

This chain uses TRBV7-2 with TRBJ1-2; D remains unclear. Germline V CDR1 and CDR2: SGHTA, FQGNSA. V lost 3 bases and J lost 4, with 6 bases in between. The CDR3 length is 12 residues. The CDR3 is CASSFRGYGYTF. CDR3 coding DNA: TGTGCCAGCAGCTTTCGAGGCTATGGCTACACCTTC.

CDR3 coding DNA: TGTGCCAGCAACTCCGGGACTGTCTCCTACGAGCAGTACTTC. It translates to CASNSGTVSYEQYF. The chain joins TRBV28 to TRBJ2-7; a weak D match, TRBD2 (6 bases). Trimming stripped 7 bases from V and 0 bases from J, with 13 bases between. In germline, CDR1 is MDHEN, CDR2 SYDVKM. CDR3 length: 14 residues.

V is TRBV18 and J is TRBJ2-5, with a possible D match to TRBD2 (6 bases). The CDR3 extends over 13 amino acids. V was shortened by 6 bases and J by 5 bases, with 13 bases between the two germline ends. Germline V gene data show CDR1 as KGHSH and CDR2 as LQKENI. The CDR3 loop is CASSRGDGETQYF. Written as DNA, the CDR3 is TGTGCCAGCTCCCGCGGGGACGGGGAGACCCAGTACTTC.

The chain links TRBV7-2 to TRBJ2-7; tentatively, D is TRBD2 (7 bases). The CDR3 has 14 amino acids. The V and J ends lost 4 bases and 9 bases respectively, with 19 bases between them. Per the germline V gene, CDR1 is SGHTA and CDR2 is FQGNSA. In DNA form, the CDR3 reads TGTGCCAGCAGCTCTACAAATCGGGGGGCCTCGCAGTACTTC. It encodes CASSSTNRGASQYF.

This clone was observed a handful of times. The CDR3 DNA follows: TGTGCCAGCAGTTCTCGACAGGGAGGACGCAATCAGCCCCAGCATTTT. Protein sequence: CASSSRQGGRNQPQHF. The chain couples TRBV6-5 to TRBJ1-5; 7 bases align to TRBD1. The junction had 8 bases not matched to a gene; V was cut back by 4 bases and J by 2 bases. Germline values: CDR1 MNHEY, CDR2 SVGAGI. CDR3 length: 16 residues.

This sequence joins TRBV21-1 and TRBJ2-1; whether TRBD2, the table's D call, matches the DNA was not checked. TRBV21-1 has pseudogene status. This CDR3 spans 18 amino acids. The CDR3 region has the DNA TGTGCCAGCAGCAAAGGGGCAGCCCGGGAGGGCCGAAACAATGAGCAGTTCTTC. Its translation: CASSKGAAREGRNNEQFF.

The chain combines TRBV5-1 with TRBJ2-1; TRBD2 agrees at 11 bases. The CDR3 covers 16 residues. The trim removed 2 bases at V and 7 bases at J, leaving 8 bases unmatched. CDR1 is SGHRS, CDR2 YFSETQ, per germline. The CDR3 DNA sequence: TGCGCCAGCAGCTTACCAGGGACTAGCGGTGGGAATGAGCAGTTCTTC. It translates to CASSLPGTSGGNEQFF.

This chain uses TRBV5-1 with TRBJ2-7; 11 bases agree with TRBD2. CDR3 length: 15 residues. Unmatched junction bases numbered 6, after V lost 5 bases and J lost 2 bases. Germline CDR1 SGHRS, CDR2 YFSETQ. CDR3 coding DNA: TGCGCCAGCAGAGGGGGACTAGCGGAGGCCTACGAGCAGTACTTC. This translates into CASRGGLAEAYEQYF. Combining the CDR3 with reference TRBV5-1 and TRBJ2-7 gives the whole variable domain KAGVTQTPRYLIKTRGQQVTLSCSPISGHRSVSWYQQTPGQGLQFLFEYFSETQRNKGNFPGRFSGRQFSNSRSEMNVSTLELGDSALYLCASRGGLAEAYEQYFGPGTRLTVT.

The chain uses TRBV5-1 and TRBJ2-5; TRBD2 aligns across 8 bases. The junction had 13 bases not matched to a gene; V was cut back by 4 bases and J by 5 bases. Germline loops: CDR1 SGHRS, CDR2 YFSETQ. CDR3 length equals 16 residues. CDR3 sequence (DNA): TGCGCCAGCAGCCCCTGGGGGACTAGTCGGGGTGAGACCCAGTACTTC. It specifies CASSPWGTSRGETQYF.

The rearrangement uses TRBV27 and TRBJ2-7, with a possible D match to TRBD1 (6 bases). The germline V gene encodes CDR1 MNHEY and CDR2 SMNVEV (reference sequence). There are 17 residues in the CDR3. With 3 bases removed from V and 2 bases from J, the gap between germline ends came to 20 bases. This CDR3 is CASSFFQYDRIPYEQYF. Here the CDR3 DNA reads TGTGCCAGCAGTTTTTTCCAATACGACAGGATCCCCTACGAGCAGTACTTC.

This chain links TRBV9 with TRBJ1-2; 9 bases align to TRBD1. CDR3 size: 14 residues. Looked up from germline, CDR1 is SGDLS and CDR2 is YYNGEE. The J segment lost 8 bases and the V segment lost 0 bases, leaving 5 bases of the junction unmatched. The CDR3 DNA is TGTGCCAGCAGCGTAGAAGGGACAGGGCAGGGCTACACCTTC. It yields the protein CASSVEGTGQGYTF.

This clone was counted once. The chain uses TRBV3-1 (or the pseudogene TRBV3-2) and TRBJ2-3, with 9 nucleotides matching TRBD1. After removal of 4 bases from V and 6 bases from J, the junction contained 5 bases not matched to a gene. Germline lookup yields CDR1 LGHDT and CDR2 YNNKEL (reference sequence). This CDR3 contains 14 residues. The CDR3 is CASSRDRGMDTQYF. CDR3 sequence (DNA): TGTGCCAGCAGCCGCGACAGGGGGATGGATACGCAGTATTTT.

This chain links TRBV10-3 with TRBJ2-7, with 9 bases matching TRBD1. The CDR3 sequence is 13 residues long. Germline V gives CDR1 ENHRY, CDR2 SYGVKD. The junction had 1 base not matched to a gene; V was cut back by 4 bases and J by 3 bases. The CDR3 DNA follows: TGTGCCATCAGTGGGGGACAGGGCTACGAGCAGTACTTC. Translated: CAISGGQGYEQYF.

The chain recombines TRBV3-1 (or the pseudogene TRBV3-2) with TRBJ1-1; 11 positions agree with TRBD1. V trimming: 8 bases; J trimming: 4 bases; junction bases outside the gene matches: 9. The germline V gene encodes CDR1 LGHDT and CDR2 YNNKEL (reference sequence). The CDR3 has 15 residues. CDR3 residues: CASEYGTGGSTEAFF. The DNA for the CDR3 is TGTGCCAGCGAATACGGGACAGGGGGGAGCACTGAAGCTTTCTTT.

V is TRBV28 and J is TRBJ2-7; TRBD2 matches 11 bases. This CDR3 contains 18 residues. Germline values: CDR1 MDHEN, CDR2 SYDVKM. J gave up 0 bases and V 5 bases, and 12 bases lay outside the gene matches. CDR3: CASSIPGLAAPNSYEQYF. The CDR3 nucleotides read TGTGCCAGCAGTATTCCGGGACTAGCGGCCCCTAACTCCTACGAGCAGTACTTC.

The chain links TRBV27 to TRBJ2-7, with 10 nucleotides matching TRBD2. V lost 5 bases to trimming and J lost 4 bases; unmatched junction nucleotides: 11. Germline loops: CDR1 MNHEY, CDR2 SMNVEV (reference sequence). The CDR3 loop spans 16 amino acids. The CDR3 region has the DNA TGTGCCAGCAGTCCTACTCTAGCGGGAGTAGTGTACGAGCAGTACTTC. It is translated as CASSPTLAGVVYEQYF.

The sample holds one count of this clone. Other DNA sequences from this sample encode an identical CDR3 as well. The rearrangement joins TRBV5-1 to TRBJ2-3; TRBD2 aligns across 14 bases. Germline V gives CDR1 SGHRS, CDR2 YFSETQ. J lost 3 bases, V lost 4 bases, and 4 bases had no gene match. The CDR3 spans 16 residues. This CDR3 reads CASSPGLAGGTDTQYF. In DNA form, the CDR3 reads TGCGCCAGCAGCCCAGGACTAGCGGGAGGAACAGATACGCAGTATTTT.

V and J are TRBV7-7 and TRBJ2-3; a weak D match, TRBD2 (6 bases). V was cut by 1 base and J by 5 bases, with 10 bases left in between. Germline CDR1 reads SSHAT; CDR2 reads FNYEAQ (reference sequence). This CDR3 is 14 amino acids long. CDR3 nucleotide sequence: TGTGCCAGCAGCTTAGGAACCGGGGGAGATACGCAGTATTTT. As protein: CASSLGTGGDTQYF.

The chain is built from TRBV10-3 and TRBJ1-3; D gene unclear. Trimming stripped 3 bases from V and 0 bases from J, with 6 bases between. CDR3 length equals 14 residues. Germline assignment: CDR1 ENHRY and CDR2 SYGVKD. In nucleotides, the CDR3 is TGTGCCATCAGTGACAGTCTCTCTGGAAACACCATATATTTT. It translates to CAISDSLSGNTIYF.

The chain combines TRBV5-1 with TRBJ2-1, with 11 bases identical to TRBD2. The V and J ends lost 0 bases and 6 bases, in that order; junction bases with no gene match: 8. The length of the CDR3 is 17 residues. Germline V lookup: CDR1 SGHRS, CDR2 YFSETQ. CDR3 region: CASSLAKTSGKSNEQFF. For the CDR3, the DNA is TGCGCCAGCAGCTTGGCGAAGACTAGCGGGAAAAGCAATGAGCAGTTCTTC.

This sequence joins TRBV23-1 and TRBJ1-6; D unresolved. TRBV23-1 carries the ORF label, with uncertain function. The CDR3 length is 14 residues. V lost 0 bases to trimming and J lost 7 bases, with 7 bases between them. Here the CDR3 reads CASSQSSQNSPLHF. The CDR3 coding sequence is TGCGCCAGCAGTCAATCAAGCCAAAATTCACCCCTCCACTTT.

This clone is classed as medium-sized (0.01 to 0.1%). The chain couples TRBV7-9 to TRBJ2-7, with D perhaps TRBD2 (5 bases). Per the germline V gene, CDR1 is SEHNR and CDR2 is FQNEAQ (reference sequence). The CDR3 has 15 residues. The ends were cut back, 5 bases at V and 5 bases at J, with 19 bases in the middle. The CDR3 coding sequence is TGTGCCAGCAGCCCCCGGGTGGGGAGTGCCCACGAGCAGTACTTC. Its protein is CASSPRVGSAHEQYF.